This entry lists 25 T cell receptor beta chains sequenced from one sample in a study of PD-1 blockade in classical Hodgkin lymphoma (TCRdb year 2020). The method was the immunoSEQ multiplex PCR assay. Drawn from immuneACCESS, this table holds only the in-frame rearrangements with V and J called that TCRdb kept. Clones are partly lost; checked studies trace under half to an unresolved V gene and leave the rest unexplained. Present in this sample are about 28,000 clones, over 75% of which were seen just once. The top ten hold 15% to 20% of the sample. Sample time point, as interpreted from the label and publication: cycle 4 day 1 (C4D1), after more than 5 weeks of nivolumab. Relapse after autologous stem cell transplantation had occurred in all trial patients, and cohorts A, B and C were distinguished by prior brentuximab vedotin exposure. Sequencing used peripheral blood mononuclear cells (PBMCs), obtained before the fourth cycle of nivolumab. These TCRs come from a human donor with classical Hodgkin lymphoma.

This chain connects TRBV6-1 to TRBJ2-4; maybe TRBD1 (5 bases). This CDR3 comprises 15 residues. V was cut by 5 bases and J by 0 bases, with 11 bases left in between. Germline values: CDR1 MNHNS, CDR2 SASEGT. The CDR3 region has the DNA TGTGCCAGCAGTTCAGCAGGGCTAGCCAAAAACATTCAGTACTTC. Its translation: CASSSAGLAKNIQYF.

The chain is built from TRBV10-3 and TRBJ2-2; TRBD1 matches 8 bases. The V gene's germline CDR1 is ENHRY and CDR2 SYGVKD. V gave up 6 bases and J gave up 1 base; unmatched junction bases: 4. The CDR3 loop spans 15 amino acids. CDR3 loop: CAIRGRGQNTGELFF. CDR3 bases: TGTGCCATCAGGGGCAGGGGGCAGAACACCGGGGAGCTGTTTTTT.

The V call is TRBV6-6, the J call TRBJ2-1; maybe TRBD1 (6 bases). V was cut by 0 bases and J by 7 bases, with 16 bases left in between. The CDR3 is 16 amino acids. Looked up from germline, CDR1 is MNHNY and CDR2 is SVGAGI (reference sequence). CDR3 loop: CASSYSQGPSENEQFF. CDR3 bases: TGTGCCAGCAGTTACTCACAGGGCCCAAGTGAGAATGAGCAGTTCTTC.

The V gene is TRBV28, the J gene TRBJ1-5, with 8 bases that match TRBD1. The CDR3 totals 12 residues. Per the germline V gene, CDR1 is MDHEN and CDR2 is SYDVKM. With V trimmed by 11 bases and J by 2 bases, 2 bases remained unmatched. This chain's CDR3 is CAAGGGNQPQHF. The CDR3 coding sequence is TGTGCCGCAGGGGGCGGCAATCAGCCCCAGCATTTT.

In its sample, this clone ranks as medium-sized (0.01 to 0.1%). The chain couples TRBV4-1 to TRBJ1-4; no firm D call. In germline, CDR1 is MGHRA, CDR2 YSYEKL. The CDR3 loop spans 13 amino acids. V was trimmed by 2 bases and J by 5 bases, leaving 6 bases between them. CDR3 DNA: TGCGCCAGCAGCCAATCGGTGAATGAAAAACTGTTTTTT. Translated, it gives CASSQSVNEKLFF.

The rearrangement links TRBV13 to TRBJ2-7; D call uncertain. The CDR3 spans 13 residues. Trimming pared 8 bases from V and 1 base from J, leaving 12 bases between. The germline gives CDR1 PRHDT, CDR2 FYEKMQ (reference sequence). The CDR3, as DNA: TGTGCCAGCCCCGAGCTTCTGTCCTACGAGCAGTACTTC. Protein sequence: CASPELLSYEQYF.

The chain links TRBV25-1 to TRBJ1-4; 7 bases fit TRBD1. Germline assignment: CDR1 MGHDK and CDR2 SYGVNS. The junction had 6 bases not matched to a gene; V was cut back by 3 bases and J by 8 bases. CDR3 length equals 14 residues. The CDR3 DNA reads TGTGCCAGCAGTGACCACAGGGGTGAGGAAAAACTGTTTTTT. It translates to CASSDHRGEEKLFF.

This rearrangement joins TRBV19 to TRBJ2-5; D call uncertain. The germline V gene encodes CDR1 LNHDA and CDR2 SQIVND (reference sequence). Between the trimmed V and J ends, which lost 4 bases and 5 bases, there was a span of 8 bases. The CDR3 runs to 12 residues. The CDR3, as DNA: TGTGCCAGTAGTAGTAGCAGGGAGACCCAGTACTTC. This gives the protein CASSSSRETQYF.

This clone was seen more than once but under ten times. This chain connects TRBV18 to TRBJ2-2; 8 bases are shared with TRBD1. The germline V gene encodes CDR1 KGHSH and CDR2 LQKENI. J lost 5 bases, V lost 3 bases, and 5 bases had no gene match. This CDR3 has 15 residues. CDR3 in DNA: TGTGCCAGCTCACCGAGCAGGGGGCTGACCGGGGAGCTGTTTTTT. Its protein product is CASSPSRGLTGELFF.

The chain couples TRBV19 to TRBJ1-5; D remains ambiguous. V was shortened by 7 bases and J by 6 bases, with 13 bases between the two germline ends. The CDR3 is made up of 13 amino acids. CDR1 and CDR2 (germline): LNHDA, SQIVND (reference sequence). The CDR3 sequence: CASTPEGSQPQHF. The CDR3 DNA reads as TGTGCCAGTACCCCTGAGGGTTCTCAGCCCCAGCATTTT. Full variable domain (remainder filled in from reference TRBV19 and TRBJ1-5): DGGITQSPKYLFRKEGQNVTLSCEQNLNHDAMYWYRQDPGQGLRLIYYSQIVNDFQKGDIAEGYSVSREKKESFPLTVTSAQKNPTAFYLCASTPEGSQPQHFGDGTRLSIL.

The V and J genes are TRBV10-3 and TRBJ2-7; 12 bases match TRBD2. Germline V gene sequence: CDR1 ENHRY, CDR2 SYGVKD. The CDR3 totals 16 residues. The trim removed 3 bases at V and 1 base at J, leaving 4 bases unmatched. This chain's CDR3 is CAISEGLAGGSYEQYF. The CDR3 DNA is TGTGCCATCAGTGAAGGGCTAGCGGGAGGGTCCTACGAGCAGTACTTC.

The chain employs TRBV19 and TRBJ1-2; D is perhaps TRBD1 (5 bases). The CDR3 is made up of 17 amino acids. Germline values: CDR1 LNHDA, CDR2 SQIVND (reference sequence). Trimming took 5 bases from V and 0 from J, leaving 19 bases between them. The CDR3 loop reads CASSVHRDRVTNYGYTF. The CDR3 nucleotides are TGTGCCAGTAGTGTACACCGGGACCGGGTTACTAACTATGGCTACACCTTC.

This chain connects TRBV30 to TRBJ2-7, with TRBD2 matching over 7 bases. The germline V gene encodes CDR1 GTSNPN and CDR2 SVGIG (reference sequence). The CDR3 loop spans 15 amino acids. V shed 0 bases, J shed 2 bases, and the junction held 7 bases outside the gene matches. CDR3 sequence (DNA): TGTGCCTGGAGTGTACTGGGGGGGACTACCTACGAGCAGTACTTC. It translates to CAWSVLGGTTYEQYF.

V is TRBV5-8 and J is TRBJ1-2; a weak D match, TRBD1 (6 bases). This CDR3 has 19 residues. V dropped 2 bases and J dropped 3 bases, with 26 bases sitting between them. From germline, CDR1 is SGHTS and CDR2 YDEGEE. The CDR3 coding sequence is TGTGCCAGCAGCTTTGGATGGCAGCCTAATGGGGGCTCTTACTATGGCTACACCTTC. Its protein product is CASSFGWQPNGGSYYGYTF. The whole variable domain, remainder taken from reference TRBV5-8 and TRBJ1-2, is EAGVTQSPTHLIKTRGQQATLRCSPISGHTSVYWYQQALGLGLQFLLWYDEGEERNRGNFPPRFSGRQFPNYSSELNVNALELEDSALYLCASSFGWQPNGGSYYGYTFGSGTRLTVV.

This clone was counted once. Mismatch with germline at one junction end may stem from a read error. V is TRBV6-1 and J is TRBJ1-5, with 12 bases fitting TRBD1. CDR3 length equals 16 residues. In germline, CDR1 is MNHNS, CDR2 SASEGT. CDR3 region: CASSAGTGGLKQLQHF. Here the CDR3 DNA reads TGTGCCAGCAGTGCGGGGACAGGGGGCCTCAAACAGCTCCAGCATTTT.

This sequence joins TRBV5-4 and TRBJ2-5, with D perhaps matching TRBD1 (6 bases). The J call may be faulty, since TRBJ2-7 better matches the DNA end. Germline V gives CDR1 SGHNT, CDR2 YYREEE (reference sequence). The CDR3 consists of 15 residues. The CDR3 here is CASSLYLGGSYEQYF. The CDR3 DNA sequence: TGTGCCAGCAGCCTATACCTAGGGGGTTCCTACGAGCAGTACTTC.

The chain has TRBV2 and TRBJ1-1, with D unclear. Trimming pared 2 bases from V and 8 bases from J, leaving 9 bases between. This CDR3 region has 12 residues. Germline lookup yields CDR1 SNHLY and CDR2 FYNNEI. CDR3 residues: CASSEPTTEAFF. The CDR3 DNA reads TGTGCCAGCAGTGAACCCACCACGGAAGCTTTCTTT.

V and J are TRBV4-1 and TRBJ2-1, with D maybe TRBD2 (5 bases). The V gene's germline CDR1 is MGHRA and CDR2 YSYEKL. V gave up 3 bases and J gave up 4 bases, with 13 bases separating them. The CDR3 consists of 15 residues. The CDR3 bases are TGCGCCAGCAGCCATAGAGCGGAAGGGTACAATGAGCAGTTCTTC. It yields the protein CASSHRAEGYNEQFF.

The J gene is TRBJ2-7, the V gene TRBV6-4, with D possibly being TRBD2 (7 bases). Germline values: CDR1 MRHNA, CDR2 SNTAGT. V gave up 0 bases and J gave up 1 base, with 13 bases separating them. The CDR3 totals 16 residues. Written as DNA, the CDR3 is TGTGCCAGCAGTGACTCGGGGCGGGGGACATCCTACGAGCAGTACTTC. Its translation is CASSDSGRGTSYEQYF.

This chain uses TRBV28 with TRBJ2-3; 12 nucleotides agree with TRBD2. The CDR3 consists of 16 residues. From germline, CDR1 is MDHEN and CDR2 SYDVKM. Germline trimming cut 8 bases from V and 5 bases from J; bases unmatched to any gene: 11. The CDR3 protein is CASPPATSGRIDTQYF. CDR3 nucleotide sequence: TGTGCCAGCCCTCCAGCGACTAGCGGGAGAATAGATACGCAGTATTTT.

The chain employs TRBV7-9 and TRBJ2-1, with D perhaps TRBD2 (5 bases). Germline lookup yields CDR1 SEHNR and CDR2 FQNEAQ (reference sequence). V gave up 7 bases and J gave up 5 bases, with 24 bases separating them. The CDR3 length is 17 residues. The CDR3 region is CASIQNPLGSLHNEQFF. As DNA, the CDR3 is TGTGCCAGCATCCAAAACCCACTAGGGAGTCTCCACAATGAGCAGTTCTTC.

The CDR3 reads CASSPGGAITEAFF. The CDR3 nucleotides read TGCGCCAGCAGCCCTGGAGGGGCGATAACTGAAGCTTTCTTT. V is TRBV4-1 and J is TRBJ1-1, with D possibly TRBD1 on 5 matching bases. Germline V gene sequence: CDR1 MGHRA, CDR2 YSYEKL. Trimming cost V 4 bases and J 5 bases, with 14 bases left between them. The CDR3 totals 14 residues.

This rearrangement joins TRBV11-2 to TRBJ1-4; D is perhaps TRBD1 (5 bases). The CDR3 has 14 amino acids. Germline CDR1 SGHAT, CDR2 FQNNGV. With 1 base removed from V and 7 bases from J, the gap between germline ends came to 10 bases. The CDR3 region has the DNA TGTGCCAGCAGCTTAGGGGGGTACAGTGAAAAACTGTTTTTT. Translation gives CASSLGGYSEKLFF.

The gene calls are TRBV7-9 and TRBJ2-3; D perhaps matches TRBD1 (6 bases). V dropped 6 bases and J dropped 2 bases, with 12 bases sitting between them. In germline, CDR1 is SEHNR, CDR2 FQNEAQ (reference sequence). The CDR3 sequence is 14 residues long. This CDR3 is CASRRQAPTDTQYF. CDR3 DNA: TGTGCCAGCAGGAGACAGGCACCCACAGATACGCAGTATTTT.

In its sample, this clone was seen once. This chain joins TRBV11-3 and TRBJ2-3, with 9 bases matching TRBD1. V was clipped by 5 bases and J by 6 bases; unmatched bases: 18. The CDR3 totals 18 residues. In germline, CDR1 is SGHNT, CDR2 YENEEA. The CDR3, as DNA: TGTGCCAGCAGCCAAAGTGGCTCGGACAGGGGTTTTAGGGATACGCAGTATTTT. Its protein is CASSQSGSDRGFRDTQYF.